The 29 T cell receptor beta chains given below trace back to one sample, sequenced in a study of monozygotic twins with cystic fibrosis. Sequenced by immunoSEQ multiplex PCR; TCRdb stores in-frame clones only, minus some. Among 30,000 to 35,000 clones listed, roughly 97% were seen once. The sequenced material came from blood. Every receptor here comes from a girl aged 2-9 years with cystic fibrosis.

The chain recombines TRBV30 with TRBJ2-1; 12 bases are shared with TRBD2. The CDR3 sequence is 17 residues long. The V gene's germline CDR1 is GTSNPN and CDR2 SVGIG (reference sequence). J lost 4 bases, V lost 3 bases, and 10 bases had no gene match. As DNA, the CDR3 is TGTGCCTGGAGCCCTTTCCGGACTAGCGGGGTATACAATGAGCAGTTCTTC. Protein sequence: CAWSPFRTSGVYNEQFF.

The V gene is TRBV19, the J gene TRBJ1-6; D remains unclear. The V gene's germline CDR1 is LNHDA and CDR2 SQIVND (reference sequence). CDR3 length: 15 amino acids. Trimming cost V 4 bases and J 3 bases, with 10 bases left between them. The CDR3 is CASSTVRRYNSPLHF. Here the CDR3 DNA reads TGTGCCAGTAGTACCGTCAGGCGCTATAATTCACCCCTCCACTTT.

This clone was seen just once. This sequence joins TRBV5-1 and TRBJ2-1; the match to TRBD2 covers 11 bases. With V trimmed by 4 bases and J by 2 bases, 5 bases remained unmatched. The CDR3 is made up of 16 amino acids. In germline, CDR1 is SGHRS, CDR2 YFSETQ. DNA for the CDR3: TGCGCCAGCAGCCCAGGGACTAGCGGTCCCTACAATGAGCAGTTCTTC. Translating gives CASSPGTSGPYNEQFF. Complete variable domain (other parts from reference TRBV5-1 and TRBJ2-1): KAGVTQTPRYLIKTRGQQVTLSCSPISGHRSVSWYQQTPGQGLQFLFEYFSETQRNKGNFPGRFSGRQFSNSRSEMNVSTLELGDSALYLCASSPGTSGPYNEQFFGPGTRLTVL.

This chain connects TRBV4-1 to TRBJ2-1; 7 bases are shared with TRBD2. CDR3 length: 17 residues. Trimming cost V 4 bases and J 7 bases; bases outside gene matches: 16. In germline, CDR1 is MGHRA, CDR2 YSYEKL. CDR3 nucleotide sequence: TGCGCCAGCAGCCCCCGGGGAATGGCGGGAGTGGGAAATGAGCAGTTCTTC. The encoded protein is CASSPRGMAGVGNEQFF.

This chain joins TRBV25-1 and TRBJ1-1; D uncertain. The CDR3 has 16 amino acids. Germline assignment: CDR1 MGHDK and CDR2 SYGVNS. V was trimmed by 9 bases and J by 0 bases, leaving 20 bases between them. This chain's CDR3 is CASGPGGQIMNTEAFF. CDR3 nucleotides: TGTGCCAGTGGGCCCGGAGGGCAGATCATGAACACTGAAGCTTTCTTT.

The count of this clone is one. V gene TRBV9 combines with J gene TRBJ1-2, with TRBD1 identical over 11 bases. Germline lookup yields CDR1 SGDLS and CDR2 YYNGEE. The V gene end was trimmed by 3 bases and the J gene end by 4 bases; junction bases not matched to a gene: 8. There are 16 residues in the CDR3. The CDR3 nucleotides are TGTGCCAGCAGCGGGTCGGACAGGGGGCAAAGCTATGGCTACACCTTC. Translating gives CASSGSDRGQSYGYTF.

The chain combines TRBV5-4 with TRBJ1-5, with D unresolved. The CDR3 has 14 residues. V lost 1 base and J 1 base, leaving 6 bases between the germline ends. Germline V gene sequence: CDR1 SGHNT, CDR2 YYREEE (reference sequence). CDR3 bases: TGTGCCAGCAGCTTGATAGGAAGCAATCAGCCCCAGCATTTT. Translated, it gives CASSLIGSNQPQHF.

This chain connects TRBV5-1 to TRBJ2-7; tentatively, D is TRBD1 (6 bases). The V gene's germline CDR1 is SGHRS and CDR2 YFSETQ. V shed 2 bases and J shed 3 bases, with 9 bases lying between them. The CDR3 is 13 amino acids. The CDR3 bases are TGCGCCAGCAGCTTAGCACAGGGCTACGAGCAGTACTTC. This gives the protein CASSLAQGYEQYF.

The rearrangement joins TRBV14 to TRBJ2-7; D is undetermined. CDR1 SGHDN and CDR2 FVKESK come from the germline V gene. The CDR3 totals 16 residues. Trimming took 3 bases from V and 0 from J, leaving 15 bases between them. The CDR3 bases are TGTGCCAGCAGCCATGGGCGCAGGACGAGCTCCTACGAGCAGTACTTC. Its protein is CASSHGRRTSSYEQYF.

The chain combines TRBV18 with TRBJ1-1; D unresolved. Germline V gives CDR1 KGHSH, CDR2 LQKENI. The CDR3 is 14 residues long. V was clipped by 4 bases and J by 1 base, with 10 bases between them. The CDR3 nucleotides are TGTGCCAGCTCACTCCAGGCCTGGAACACTGAAGCTTTCTTT. This translates into CASSLQAWNTEAFF.

This clone has only one observation. J is TRBJ1-2 and V is TRBV28, with D unresolved. V was trimmed by 4 bases and J by 5 bases, leaving 23 bases between them. Germline assignment: CDR1 MDHEN and CDR2 SYDVKM. The CDR3 spans 17 residues. The CDR3 loop reads CASSSNTHLTPGYGYTF. In DNA form, the CDR3 reads TGTGCCAGCAGTTCGAACACGCACCTTACCCCAGGTTATGGCTACACCTTC.

The chain combines TRBV4-1 with TRBJ2-2; D is ambiguous. Germline V lookup: CDR1 MGHRA, CDR2 YSYEKL. Trimming removed 0 bases from V and 3 bases from J, with 11 bases in between. This CDR3 region has 16 residues. In nucleotides, the CDR3 is TGCGCCAGCAGCCAAGATTCGCTAGTTCACACCGGGGAGCTGTTTTTT. Translated, it gives CASSQDSLVHTGELFF.

V and J are TRBV28 and TRBJ2-7, with a weak D call TRBD2 (5 bases). The CDR3 runs to 12 residues. Germline CDR1 MDHEN, CDR2 SYDVKM. V lost 5 bases to trimming and J lost 9 bases, with 14 bases between them. Here the CDR3 reads CASSPARDRQYF. The CDR3 coding sequence is TGTGCCAGCAGTCCAGCACGGGATAGGCAGTACTTC.

Notes on this clone: Other DNA sequences in this sample translate to the same CDR3. The chain employs TRBV7-9 and TRBJ2-7; possibly TRBD1 for D (5 bases). Trimming left V 5 bases short and J 3 bases short, with 11 bases between. CDR3 size: 13 residues. CDR1 is SEHNR, CDR2 FQNEAQ, per germline (reference sequence). CDR3 loop: CASSRRGSYEQYF. The DNA of the CDR3 is TGTGCCAGCAGCCGAAGGGGTAGCTACGAGCAGTACTTC.

This chain uses TRBV6-6 with TRBJ2-5; no clear D gene. The CDR3 length is 12 residues. Per the germline V gene, CDR1 is MNHNY and CDR2 is SVGAGI (reference sequence). The V and J ends lost 6 bases and 7 bases respectively, with 12 bases between them. The CDR3: CASSLGRGTQYF. The CDR3 coding sequence is TGTGCCAGCAGCCTCGGACGCGGGACCCAGTACTTC.

This chain joins TRBV25-1 and TRBJ2-3; perhaps TRBD1 as D (5 bases). The length of the CDR3 is 11 residues. Germline lookup yields CDR1 MGHDK and CDR2 SYGVNS. V lost 8 bases and J lost 5, with 8 bases in between. CDR3 sequence reads: CASGAGDTQYF. In DNA form, the CDR3 reads TGTGCCAGCGGGGCCGGAGATACGCAGTATTTT.

The V and J genes are TRBV19 and TRBJ1-5, with TRBD1 identical over 10 bases. The CDR3 is 18 amino acids. The ends lost 3 bases at V and 5 bases at J; junction bases unmatched: 13. Germline-derived CDR1 and CDR2 are LNHDA and SQIVND (reference sequence). The CDR3 DNA sequence: TGTGCCAGTAGTATCCCCTACCACCATGGACAGGGGGATCAGCCCCAGCATTTT. This encodes CASSIPYHHGQGDQPQHF.

V usage is TRBV18 and J usage is TRBJ2-7; no firm D call. The CDR3 has 13 amino acids. Between the trimmed V and J ends, which lost 3 bases and 6 bases, there was a span of 12 bases. The germline gives CDR1 KGHSH, CDR2 LQKENI. The CDR3 DNA is TGTGCCAGCTCACCTCCGGGTCGGCCCGAGCAGTACTTC. It yields the protein CASSPPGRPEQYF.

The rearrangement uses TRBV30 and TRBJ1-1; 7 nucleotides align to TRBD1. Germline loops: CDR1 GTSNPN, CDR2 SVGIG (reference sequence). The V gene end was trimmed by 8 bases and the J gene end by 1 base; junction bases not matched to a gene: 13. The CDR3 covers 15 residues. CDR3 protein: CAGGFTGVWNTEAFF. CDR3 bases: TGTGCCGGAGGCTTCACAGGGGTGTGGAACACTGAAGCTTTCTTT.

The chain uses TRBV18 and TRBJ1-2; a possible D gene is TRBD1 (5 bases). V was shortened by 2 bases and J by 4 bases, with 14 bases between the two germline ends. Germline-derived CDR1 and CDR2 are KGHSH and LQKENI. This CDR3 is built from 15 residues. CDR3 sequence (DNA): TGTGCCAGCTCACCATACCAGGACAAGACCTATGGCTACACCTTC. It specifies CASSPYQDKTYGYTF.

This rearrangement joins TRBV6-5 to TRBJ2-7, with 10 bases aligning to TRBD1. Germline values: CDR1 MNHEY, CDR2 SVGAGI. The CDR3 is made up of 13 amino acids. J gave up 6 bases and V 6 bases, and 5 bases lay outside the gene matches. The CDR3, as DNA: TGTGCCAGCAGCCGACAGGGGGCTGGCGAGCAGTACTTC. Encoded protein: CASSRQGAGEQYF.

The J gene is TRBJ2-1, the V gene TRBV12-5; no definite D call. The CDR3 extends over 13 amino acids. CDR1 and CDR2 (germline): LGHNT, FRNRAP. Trimming cost V 3 bases and J 5 bases, with 8 bases left between them. The CDR3 sequence: CASGFGSDNEQFF. CDR3 DNA: TGTGCTAGTGGTTTTGGGTCTGACAATGAGCAGTTCTTC.

The V call is TRBV7-9, the J call TRBJ1-1; the D gene is possibly TRBD1 (6 bases). V was pared by 2 bases and J by 4 bases, with 17 bases between. Germline CDR1 is SEHNR and CDR2 is FQNEAQ (reference sequence). The CDR3 contains 16 residues. CDR3 sequence: CASSLFPGARGTEAFF. CDR3 in DNA: TGTGCCAGCAGCTTATTCCCGGGGGCGAGGGGCACTGAAGCTTTCTTT.

The chain joins TRBV10-1 to TRBJ1-1; D possibly corresponds to TRBD1 (5 bases). CDR3 length: 13 amino acids. Germline lookup yields CDR1 WNHNN and CDR2 SYGVQD (reference sequence). V was trimmed by 4 bases and J by 1 base, leaving 7 bases between them. CDR3 amino acids: CASSGQGNTEAFF. The CDR3 region has the DNA TGCGCCAGCAGTGGCCAGGGGAACACTGAAGCTTTCTTT.

To note about this clone: The junction shows a germline mismatch at one end, possibly a read error. V is TRBV7-7 and J is TRBJ2-7; 7 nucleotides line up with TRBD1. CDR1 and CDR2 (germline): SSHAT, FNYEAQ (reference sequence). The CDR3 is 13 amino acids. The CDR3 region has the DNA TGTGCTAGCAGCTTAGACAGGGTAGGCGAGCAGTACTTC. Translating it yields CASSLDRVGEQYF.

The chain recombines TRBV19 with TRBJ1-5, with D tentatively TRBD1 (5 bases). Germline V gene sequence: CDR1 LNHDA, CDR2 SQIVND (reference sequence). V was shortened by 5 bases and J by 6 bases, with 17 bases between the two germline ends. This CDR3 region has 15 residues. The CDR3 DNA reads TGTGCCAGTAGTTCCACGGACGGGGGAGGTCAGCCCCAGCATTTT. Protein sequence: CASSSTDGGGQPQHF.

V and J are TRBV4-1 and TRBJ2-1, with TRBD1 as a possible D gene (6 bases). The germline V gene encodes CDR1 MGHRA and CDR2 YSYEKL. V gave up 0 bases and J gave up 3 bases, with 9 bases separating them. The CDR3 sequence is 15 residues long. The CDR3: CASSQDPQGYNEQFF. CDR3 sequence (DNA): TGCGCCAGCAGCCAAGATCCACAGGGCTACAATGAGCAGTTCTTC.

The chain has TRBV4-1 and TRBJ1-5; D ambiguous. Germline V gene sequence: CDR1 MGHRA, CDR2 YSYEKL. The CDR3 length is 15 residues. Trimming took 1 base from V and 3 from J, leaving 10 bases between them. CDR3 coding DNA: TGCGCCAGCAGCCAAGGAGAAGTTACCAATCAGCCCCAGCATTTT. This gives the protein CASSQGEVTNQPQHF.

The chain links TRBV6-1 to TRBJ1-2; maybe TRBD1 (6 bases). V lost 4 bases, J lost 2 bases, and 14 bases lay in between. The germline V gene has CDR1 MNHNS and CDR2 SASEGT. The CDR3 has 15 residues. DNA of the CDR3: TGTGCCAGCAGTGCGTCCCGGGACAACAACTATGGCTACACCTTC. This gives the protein CASSASRDNNYGYTF.